This T cell receptor (beta chain) was observed in a study of blood T cell repertoires in COVID-19. Study overall: Acute and convalescent COVID-19 specimens originated in the United States, Italy and Spain. PBMCs, B-cell-depleted T cells, or T cells provided the cDNA or gDNA that made up the material.

Authors' analysis steps: Quantification of nucleated cells was approximated via reference gene primer amplification. The method was immunoSEQ multiplex PCR; TCRdb's version includes in-frame clones alone and lacks a portion of them. V and J calls plus clone size are reproduced from that table; the DNA served to infer D and trimming. The sample lists a few hundred thousand clones, more than 75% occurring once. Looked up from germline, CDR1 is MDHEN and CDR2 is SYDVKM. The CDR3 loop spans 14 amino acids. V was clipped by 4 bases and J by 5 bases, with 14 bases between them. Sequenced: peripheral blood. The rearrangement uses TRBV28 and TRBJ1-2; D might be TRBD1 (6 bases). The sequence came from a woman aged 40-49 years who had recovered from COVID-19. The CDR3 protein is CASSSTGGGYGYTF. CDR3 DNA sequence: TGTGCCAGCAGTTCCACGGGGGGCGGGTATGGCTACACCTTC.